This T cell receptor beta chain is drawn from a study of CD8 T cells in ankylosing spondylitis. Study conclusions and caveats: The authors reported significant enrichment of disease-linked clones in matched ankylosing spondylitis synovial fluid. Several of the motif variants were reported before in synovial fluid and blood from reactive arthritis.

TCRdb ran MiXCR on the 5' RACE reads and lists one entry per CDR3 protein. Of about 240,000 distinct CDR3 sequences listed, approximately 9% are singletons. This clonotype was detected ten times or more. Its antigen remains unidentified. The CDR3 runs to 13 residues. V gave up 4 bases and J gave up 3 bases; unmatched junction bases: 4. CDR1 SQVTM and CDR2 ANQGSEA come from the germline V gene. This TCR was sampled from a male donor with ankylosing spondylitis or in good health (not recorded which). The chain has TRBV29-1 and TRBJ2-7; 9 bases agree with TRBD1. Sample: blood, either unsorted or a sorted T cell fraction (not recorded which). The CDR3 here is CSVARDRDYEQYF. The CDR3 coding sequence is TGCAGCGTTGCCCGGGACAGGGACTACGAGCAGTACTTC.